A selection of T cell receptor beta chains follows, all from one sample in a study of a mutant IDH1 vaccine in newly diagnosed glioma. These receptors lack a known antigen. Clones were sequenced by immunoSEQ multiplex PCR, and TCRdb holds only the in-frame ones, with some missing. The sample lists some 80,000 clones, more than 70% occurring once. The sequences come from PBMCs, collected from a glioma patient whose treatment included an IDH1 peptide vaccine. Receptors originate from a woman aged 50 to 60 with glioma. Both conserved end residues are part of each CDR3. Each record gives: clone size, D gene, J gene, V gene, CDR3 DNA, CDR3 protein. The D gene is left open where the match is weak. Only part of the rows carry a size: once, few, many, or a class if the clone is expanded.

abundance: once; d_gene: .; j_gene: TRBJ1-1; v_gene: TRBV28; CDR3nt: TGTGCCAGCAGTTTATTGGGTTCCACTGAAGCTTTCTTT; CDR3aa: CASSLLGSTEAFF
abundance: .; d_gene: TRBD1; j_gene: TRBJ1-5; v_gene: TRBV6-5; CDR3nt: TGTGCCAGCAGTTCACGTGGGACAGGGGTGAAGCCCCAGCATTTT; CDR3aa: CASSSRGTGVKPQHF
abundance: .; d_gene: TRBD1; j_gene: TRBJ1-3; v_gene: TRBV6-5; CDR3nt: TGTGCCAGCAGTAACCGGGACAGCTCTGGAAACACCATATATTTT; CDR3aa: CASSNRDSSGNTIYF
abundance: once; d_gene: .; j_gene: TRBJ1-1; v_gene: TRBV28; CDR3nt: TGTGCCAGCAGGACGGGGGTTTTGAACACTGAAGCTTTCTTT; CDR3aa: CASRTGVLNTEAFF
abundance: .; d_gene: TRBD1; j_gene: TRBJ2-7; v_gene: TRBV9; CDR3nt: TGTGCCAGCAGCTCCAGGCCGGGGACAGGGTACTACGAGCAGTACTTC; CDR3aa: CASSSRPGTGYYEQYF
abundance: .; d_gene: .; j_gene: TRBJ2-7; v_gene: TRBV6-6; CDR3nt: TGTGCCAGCAGTTACTCGAGCAGGGAGTATTACGAGCAGTACTTC; CDR3aa: CASSYSSREYYEQYF
abundance: .; d_gene: .; j_gene: TRBJ1-2; v_gene: TRBV5-1; CDR3nt: TGCGCCAGCAGCTTGGTCACAGGAATTAACTATGGCTACACCTTC; CDR3aa: CASSLVTGINYGYTF
abundance: .; d_gene: TRBD2; j_gene: TRBJ2-5; v_gene: TRBV7-9; CDR3nt: TGTGCCAGCAGCTCGGGGGAGGGTAGCGTTGAGACCCAGTACTTC; CDR3aa: CASSSGEGSVETQYF
abundance: .; d_gene: .; j_gene: TRBJ2-7; v_gene: TRBV7-3; CDR3nt: TGTGCCAGCAGCCCCGGGGACAAGCCCTACGAGCAGTACTTC; CDR3aa: CASSPGDKPYEQYF
abundance: .; d_gene: .; j_gene: TRBJ1-4; v_gene: TRBV7-9; CDR3nt: TGTGCCAGCAGCTCCAGGGCGGTATTAGAAAAACTGTTTTTT; CDR3aa: CASSSRAVLEKLFF
abundance: .; d_gene: .; j_gene: TRBJ1-6; v_gene: TRBV30; CDR3nt: TGTGCCTGGAACAGGGCCGATAATTCACCCCTCCACTTT; CDR3aa: CAWNRADNSPLHF
abundance: .; d_gene: .; j_gene: TRBJ2-2; v_gene: TRBV5-5; CDR3nt: TGTGCCAGCAGCTTGGCCAGGGCGGACACCGGGGAGCTGTTTTTT; CDR3aa: CASSLARADTGELFF
abundance: .; d_gene: TRBD1; j_gene: TRBJ2-7; v_gene: TRBV10-2; CDR3nt: TGCGCCAGCAGCGGACAGGTAACCAACGAGCAGTACTTC; CDR3aa: CASSGQVTNEQYF
abundance: .; d_gene: .; j_gene: TRBJ2-1; v_gene: TRBV27; CDR3nt: TGTGCCAGCAGTTTGGACTCTTACAATGAGCAGTTCTTC; CDR3aa: CASSLDSYNEQFF
abundance: .; d_gene: .; j_gene: TRBJ2-1; v_gene: TRBV2; CDR3nt: TGTGCCAGCAGTGTTAAGCTAGTGGAGGTTGAGCAGTTCTTC; CDR3aa: CASSVKLVEVEQFF
abundance: few; d_gene: TRBD1; j_gene: TRBJ1-1; v_gene: TRBV7-6; CDR3nt: TGTGCCAGCAGCCCCCGGACAGGGCTGAACACTGAAGCTTTCTTT; CDR3aa: CASSPRTGLNTEAFF
abundance: .; d_gene: .; j_gene: TRBJ1-5; v_gene: TRBV6-1; CDR3nt: TGTGCCAGCAGTGAAAACGGCGGAGGCAATCAGCCCCAGCATTTT; CDR3aa: CASSENGGGNQPQHF
abundance: .; d_gene: .; j_gene: TRBJ1-1; v_gene: TRBV28; CDR3nt: TGTGCCAGCAGTTTAAATGTCCGGACTGAAGCTTTCTTT; CDR3aa: CASSLNVRTEAFF
abundance: .; d_gene: .; j_gene: TRBJ1-5; v_gene: TRBV5-5; CDR3nt: TGTGCCAGCAGCTTGCTTACAAATAGCAATCAGCCCCAGCATTTT; CDR3aa: CASSLLTNSNQPQHF
abundance: few; d_gene: .; j_gene: TRBJ1-5; v_gene: TRBV4-1; CDR3nt: TGCGCCAGCAGCCAGAAGTTTCCTTCTAGCAATCAGCCCCAGCATTTT; CDR3aa: CASSQKFPSSNQPQHF
abundance: .; d_gene: .; j_gene: TRBJ1-5; v_gene: TRBV4-1; CDR3nt: TGCGCCAGCAGCCGAGGTTTGCTGGGGCAGCCCCAGCATTTT; CDR3aa: CASSRGLLGQPQHF
abundance: .; d_gene: .; j_gene: TRBJ1-1; v_gene: TRBV5-5; CDR3nt: TGTGCCAGCAGCTTGGATGGGGGCACTGAAGCTTTCTTT; CDR3aa: CASSLDGGTEAFF
abundance: .; d_gene: TRBD1; j_gene: TRBJ2-5; v_gene: TRBV18; CDR3nt: TGTGCCAGCAGCCGTTCGACAGGGGGCCAAGAGACCCAGTACTTC; CDR3aa: CASSRSTGGQETQYF
abundance: .; d_gene: .; j_gene: TRBJ2-7; v_gene: TRBV28; CDR3nt: TGTGCCAGCAGCCATCTCTCTAACTACGAGCAGTACTTC; CDR3aa: CASSHLSNYEQYF
abundance: .; d_gene: .; j_gene: TRBJ2-7; v_gene: TRBV7-3; CDR3nt: TGTGCCAGCAGCTTAACGGGCGGTCCATTCTACGAGCAGTACTTC; CDR3aa: CASSLTGGPFYEQYF
abundance: .; d_gene: .; j_gene: TRBJ2-7; v_gene: TRBV10-1; CDR3nt: TGCGCCAGCAGTGAGGGAGGTTACGAGCAGTACTTC; CDR3aa: CASSEGGYEQYF
abundance: .; d_gene: .; j_gene: TRBJ1-1; v_gene: TRBV29-1; CDR3nt: TGCAGCGTTGTCCAGAACACTGAAGCTTTCTTT; CDR3aa: CSVVQNTEAFF
abundance: .; d_gene: TRBD1; j_gene: TRBJ1-1; v_gene: TRBV5-1; CDR3nt: TGCGCCAGCAGCGCGCGACAGGGGACGGGAACTGAAGCTTTCTTT; CDR3aa: CASSARQGTGTEAFF
abundance: .; d_gene: TRBD2; j_gene: TRBJ2-1; v_gene: TRBV18; CDR3nt: TGTGCCAGCTCACCCTGGACTAGCGGCCGGTACAATGAGCAGTTCTTC; CDR3aa: CASSPWTSGRYNEQFF
abundance: .; d_gene: .; j_gene: TRBJ2-7; v_gene: TRBV15; CDR3nt: TGTGCCACCAGCAGAGAGGGACCGACCTACGAGCAGTACTTC; CDR3aa: CATSREGPTYEQYF